Each of the 4 T cell receptor beta chains below was sequenced from the same sample in a study of cytomegalovirus exposure and HLA in healthy donors. Data came from immunoSEQ multiplex PCR; TCRdb stores just in-frame clones and leaves some out. In the table there are 150,000 to 200,000 clones, roughly 91% of which are singletons. Sequenced input: PBMCs. The receptors shown here come from a man aged 18 to 29 in good health and CMV-seropositive.

The rearrangement uses TRBV27 and TRBJ2-2; D gene uncertain. Per the germline V gene, CDR1 is MNHEY and CDR2 is SMNVEV (reference sequence). Trimming removed 0 bases at V and 0 bases at J, with 23 bases between. The CDR3 contains 21 residues. The CDR3 loop reads CASSLSPFEFLMPTNTGELFF. The CDR3, as DNA: TGTGCCAGCAGTTTATCGCCTTTTGAGTTCCTGATGCCGACGAACACCGGGGAGCTGTTTTTT.

This chain uses TRBV4-1 with TRBJ1-3; 11 bases match TRBD1. The CDR3 runs 17 residues. Germline V gives CDR1 MGHRA, CDR2 YSYEKL. V was clipped by 1 base and J by 3 bases; unmatched bases: 5. The CDR3 reads CASSQGRTGGLGNTIYF. Written as DNA, the CDR3 is TGCGCCAGCAGCCAAGGCAGGACAGGGGGCCTTGGAAACACCATATATTTT.

This rearrangement joins TRBV7-9 to TRBJ2-2; 9 positions agree with TRBD2. This CDR3 comprises 17 residues. The V and J ends lost 4 bases and 1 base, in that order; junction bases with no gene match: 7. CDR1 is SEHNR, CDR2 FQNEAQ, per germline (reference sequence). CDR3 sequence: CASSSFGLAWNTGELFF. The CDR3 nucleotides read TGTGCCAGCAGCTCTTTCGGACTAGCGTGGAACACCGGGGAGCTGTTTTTT.

This clone has only a few counts. V is TRBV6-1 and J is TRBJ1-2; D unclear. The CDR3 is 14 residues long. Trimming shortened V by 4 bases and J by 4 bases, and 13 bases separated the two germline ends. Germline V gene sequence: CDR1 MNHNS, CDR2 SASEGT. This chain's CDR3 is CASSVGQASYGYTF. CDR3 DNA: TGTGCCAGCAGTGTGGGCCAGGCATCCTATGGCTACACCTTC.